These 2 T cell receptor beta chains originate from one sample sequenced in a study of cytomegalovirus exposure and HLA in healthy donors. Produced via immunoSEQ multiplex PCR; TCRdb's table is partial and in-frame only. The sample lists roughly 80,000 clones, around 94% occurring once. Sequences were obtained from PBMCs. These receptors were obtained from a woman aged 18-29 years in good health and CMV-seropositive.

The rearrangement links TRBV13 to TRBJ2-5; the D is unclear. This CDR3 is built from 12 residues. From germline, CDR1 is PRHDT and CDR2 FYEKMQ (reference sequence). V gave up 4 bases and J gave up 2 bases, with 5 bases separating them. DNA for the CDR3: TGTGCCAGCAGCTCGGTACAAGAGACCCAGTACTTC. It yields the protein CASSSVQETQYF.

This clone was observed once. This sequence joins TRBV29-1 and TRBJ2-7, with TRBD2 identical over 9 bases. Trimming cost V 5 bases and J 4 bases; bases outside gene matches: 9. The CDR3 consists of 14 residues. Germline lookup yields CDR1 SQVTM and CDR2 ANQGSEA. The CDR3 DNA sequence: TGCAGCGTTATAGGCGGTAGCGGGGGTTACGAGCAGTACTTC. Amino acids: CSVIGGSGGYEQYF.